A selection of T cell receptor beta chains follows, all from one sample in a study of T cells after yellow fever vaccination. TCRdb re-called the 5' RACE reads with MiXCR, one entry per CDR3 protein. The sample contains under 50,000 distinct CDR3 sequences, about 6.3% of which appear only once. Sequencing was performed on PBMCs, either bulk or a sorted T-cell subset (CD4+, CD8+, memory, or dextramer-sorted; not recorded which), taken 45 days after the yellow fever booster vaccination. The origin of the receptors is a man aged 25-40 years who received the YFV17D yellow fever vaccine. Each CDR3 is given with its conserved first and last residue. Fields, in order: clone size, J gene, D gene, V gene, CDR3 DNA, CDR3 protein. A D gene is named only where the DNA matches it firmly. The size entry is marked missing in some rows and otherwise reads once, few, many or a size class.

clone size: few
J gene: TRBJ2-2
D gene: NA
V gene: TRBV19
CDR3 DNA: TGTGCCAGTAAAAGAGACCGTATAGTTAACACCGGGGAGCTGTTTTTT
CDR3 protein: CASKRDRIVNTGELFF

clone size: many
J gene: TRBJ2-2
D gene: NA
V gene: TRBV6-4
CDR3 DNA: TGTGCCAGCAGTGCGGAAAGATACGGGGAGCTGTTTTTT
CDR3 protein: CASSAERYGELFF

clone size: NA
J gene: TRBJ2-3
D gene: NA
V gene: TRBV18
CDR3 DNA: TGTGCCAGCTCACCACCGTTGGTGACCACAGATACGCAGTATTTT
CDR3 protein: CASSPPLVTTDTQYF

clone size: NA
J gene: TRBJ2-1
D gene: TRBD2
V gene: TRBV4-3
CDR3 DNA: TGCGCCAGCAGCCAAGATGGACCCTGGGGGGGAGAGCAGTTCTTC
CDR3 protein: CASSQDGPWGGEQFF

clone size: many
J gene: TRBJ1-1
D gene: NA
V gene: TRBV21-1
CDR3 DNA: TGTGCCAGCAGCCGTACGGGGGCCGGCACTGAAGCTTTCTTT
CDR3 protein: CASSRTGAGTEAFF

clone size: NA
J gene: TRBJ2-3
D gene: NA
V gene: TRBV30
CDR3 DNA: TGTGCCTGGAGTGCCGGGACAGATACGCAGTATTTT
CDR3 protein: CAWSAGTDTQYF

clone size: few
J gene: TRBJ2-7
D gene: NA
V gene: TRBV7-3
CDR3 DNA: TGTGCCAGCAGCTTAAATTCCCCTGGGCTAGGCGAGCAGTACTTC
CDR3 protein: CASSLNSPGLGEQYF

clone size: many
J gene: TRBJ2-2
D gene: NA
V gene: TRBV7-2
CDR3 DNA: TGTGCCAGCAGAAGCGGGACAGCCACCGGGGAGCTGTTTTTT
CDR3 protein: CASRSGTATGELFF

clone size: many
J gene: TRBJ2-7
D gene: TRBD1
V gene: TRBV20-1
CDR3 DNA: TGCAGTGCTAGAGATCCCCTTGGCAGGGGGAGCTCCTACGAGCAGTACTTC
CDR3 protein: CSARDPLGRGSSYEQYF

clone size: many
J gene: TRBJ2-1
D gene: NA
V gene: TRBV24-1
CDR3 DNA: TGTGCCACCAGTGATTTTCCGTGGTATGAGCAGTTCTTC
CDR3 protein: CATSDFPWYEQFF

clone size: few
J gene: TRBJ1-5
D gene: TRBD1
V gene: TRBV5-1
CDR3 DNA: TGCGCCAGCAGCCCGGCAGGGGGCTGGGATCAGCCCCAGCATTTT
CDR3 protein: CASSPAGGWDQPQHF

clone size: many
J gene: TRBJ2-7
D gene: TRBD2
V gene: TRBV5-1
CDR3 DNA: TGCGCCAGCAGCTTGGTCCAGCGGGAGGGCCCCTACGAGCAGTACTTC
CDR3 protein: CASSLVQREGPYEQYF

clone size: few
J gene: TRBJ2-5
D gene: NA
V gene: TRBV18
CDR3 DNA: TGTGCCAGCTCACCCTGGACGGGGGAGACCCAGTACTTC
CDR3 protein: CASSPWTGETQYF

clone size: many
J gene: TRBJ2-1
D gene: NA
V gene: TRBV6-6
CDR3 DNA: TGTGCCAGCAGACGGCTAGGTGAGCAGTTCTTC
CDR3 protein: CASRRLGEQFF

clone size: medium-sized
J gene: TRBJ2-3
D gene: NA
V gene: TRBV12-3/TRBV12-4
CDR3 DNA: TGTGCCAGCAGTGGACTGGGGGGCACAGATACGCAGTATTTT
CDR3 protein: CASSGLGGTDTQYF

clone size: many
J gene: TRBJ2-7
D gene: NA
V gene: TRBV7-2
CDR3 DNA: TGTGCCAGCAACCGGGACGGCGCCTCCTACGAGCAGTACTTC
CDR3 protein: CASNRDGASYEQYF

clone size: few
J gene: TRBJ2-5
D gene: NA
V gene: TRBV5-1
CDR3 DNA: TGCGCCAGCAGCCTACAGCTGTTAGGCGGGGAAGAGACCCAGTACTTC
CDR3 protein: CASSLQLLGGEETQYF

clone size: many
J gene: TRBJ2-5
D gene: TRBD1
V gene: TRBV25-1
CDR3 DNA: TGTGCCAGCAGTGAATTATTGGAGAGACAGGGTGGGACCCAGTACTTC
CDR3 protein: CASSELLERQGGTQYF

clone size: many
J gene: TRBJ1-2
D gene: NA
V gene: TRBV12-3/TRBV12-4
CDR3 DNA: TGTGCCAGCAGTTTTCAGGGATCGTCTGGCTACACCTTC
CDR3 protein: CASSFQGSSGYTF

clone size: few
J gene: TRBJ2-1
D gene: TRBD2
V gene: TRBV5-1
CDR3 DNA: TGCGCCAGCAGCACTTGGACTAGCGGGATGTTGCATGAGCAGTTCTTC
CDR3 protein: CASSTWTSGMLHEQFF

clone size: few
J gene: TRBJ2-3
D gene: TRBD2
V gene: TRBV5-1
CDR3 DNA: TGCGCCAGCGGGGAGGGCCCAACAGATACGCAGTATTTT
CDR3 protein: CASGEGPTDTQYF

clone size: many
J gene: TRBJ2-5
D gene: NA
V gene: TRBV2
CDR3 DNA: TGTGCCAGCAGCCCGGAGCTGTTTCAAGAGACCCAGTACTTC
CDR3 protein: CASSPELFQETQYF

clone size: many
J gene: TRBJ2-1
D gene: NA
V gene: TRBV20-1
CDR3 DNA: TGCAGTGCAGAAGAGGACAGCTACAATGAGCAGTTCTTC
CDR3 protein: CSAEEDSYNEQFF

clone size: many
J gene: TRBJ2-3
D gene: TRBD2
V gene: TRBV4-2
CDR3 DNA: TGTGCCAGCAGCGGTAGGGCGGGAGTGGCGTCAGATACGCAGTATTTT
CDR3 protein: CASSGRAGVASDTQYF

clone size: NA
J gene: TRBJ2-2
D gene: NA
V gene: TRBV7-9
CDR3 DNA: TGTGCCAGCAGCGCCGCGTCCAGGGAGCTGTTTTTT
CDR3 protein: CASSAASRELFF

clone size: NA
J gene: TRBJ2-5
D gene: NA
V gene: TRBV20-1
CDR3 DNA: TGCAGTGCCACCGGGGGTCGAGAGACCCAGTACTTC
CDR3 protein: CSATGGRETQYF

clone size: few
J gene: TRBJ2-1
D gene: TRBD1
V gene: TRBV5-1
CDR3 DNA: TGCGCCAGCAGCCGGGCAGGGGGCATCGATGAGCAGTTCTTC
CDR3 protein: CASSRAGGIDEQFF

clone size: many
J gene: TRBJ1-5
D gene: NA
V gene: TRBV6-5
CDR3 DNA: TGTGCCAGCAGTTACCTGGGGGGAAACAATCAGCCCCAGCATTTT
CDR3 protein: CASSYLGGNNQPQHF

clone size: few
J gene: TRBJ2-1
D gene: NA
V gene: TRBV7-8
CDR3 DNA: TGTGCCAGCAGCACCCCCCGAGCGGAGAGCTCCTACAATGAGCAGTTCTTC
CDR3 protein: CASSTPRAESSYNEQFF

clone size: many
J gene: TRBJ2-2
D gene: NA
V gene: TRBV12-3/TRBV12-4
CDR3 DNA: TGTGCCAGCAACTACTACGGCACCGGGGAGCTGTTTTTT
CDR3 protein: CASNYYGTGELFF

clone size: many
J gene: TRBJ1-2
D gene: NA
V gene: TRBV20-1
CDR3 DNA: TGCAGTGCTAGTCGCGACATGGGCTATGGCTACACCTTC
CDR3 protein: CSASRDMGYGYTF

clone size: many
J gene: TRBJ2-3
D gene: TRBD2
V gene: TRBV29-1
CDR3 DNA: TGCAGCGTTCCAGGACTAGCGGTCACAGATACGCAGTATTTT
CDR3 protein: CSVPGLAVTDTQYF

clone size: many
J gene: TRBJ2-1
D gene: TRBD2
V gene: TRBV20-1
CDR3 DNA: TGCAGTGCTGCGCCCGGGACTAGCAATCAAAATGAGCAGTTCTTC
CDR3 protein: CSAAPGTSNQNEQFF

clone size: many
J gene: TRBJ2-7
D gene: NA
V gene: TRBV12-3/TRBV12-4
CDR3 DNA: TGTGCCAGCAGCCCCAGCACCTACGAGCAGTACTTC
CDR3 protein: CASSPSTYEQYF

clone size: many
J gene: TRBJ2-7
D gene: TRBD1
V gene: TRBV20-1
CDR3 DNA: TGCAGTGCTAGGACGGGACAGGGCGAGCAGTACTTC
CDR3 protein: CSARTGQGEQYF

clone size: NA
J gene: TRBJ2-1
D gene: NA
V gene: TRBV19
CDR3 DNA: TGTGCCAGTAGTAGAGGAAACAGGGTAGATGAGCAGTTCTTC
CDR3 protein: CASSRGNRVDEQFF

clone size: many
J gene: TRBJ1-1
D gene: NA
V gene: TRBV7-8
CDR3 DNA: TGTGCCAGCAGCCCTTGGACAGACTTGACTGAAGCTTTCTTT
CDR3 protein: CASSPWTDLTEAFF

clone size: few
J gene: TRBJ2-2
D gene: NA
V gene: TRBV24-1
CDR3 DNA: TGTGCCACCAGTACCTCTATTGGCGGGGAGCTGTTTTTT
CDR3 protein: CATSTSIGGELFF

clone size: few
J gene: TRBJ1-1
D gene: NA
V gene: TRBV5-1
CDR3 DNA: TGCGCCAGCAGCTTGGGGTCCCCGACGAACACTGAAGCTTTCTTT
CDR3 protein: CASSLGSPTNTEAFF

clone size: many
J gene: TRBJ1-1
D gene: NA
V gene: TRBV5-1
CDR3 DNA: TGCGCCAGCAGCTTGGACTCTGGCACTGAAGCTTTCTTT
CDR3 protein: CASSLDSGTEAFF

clone size: many
J gene: TRBJ2-1
D gene: TRBD2
V gene: TRBV12-3/TRBV12-4
CDR3 DNA: TGTGCCAGCAGTTCTAGCGGTAGCTCCTACAATGAGCAGTTCTTC
CDR3 protein: CASSSSGSSYNEQFF

clone size: many
J gene: TRBJ2-5
D gene: NA
V gene: TRBV30
CDR3 DNA: TGTGCCTGGGGGAAAGAGACCCAGTACTTC
CDR3 protein: CAWGKETQYF

clone size: many
J gene: TRBJ2-7
D gene: NA
V gene: TRBV6-6
CDR3 DNA: TGTGCCAGCAGCAAAGGGTTCTCCTACGAGCAGTACTTC
CDR3 protein: CASSKGFSYEQYF

clone size: few
J gene: TRBJ2-2
D gene: NA
V gene: TRBV5-1
CDR3 DNA: TGCGCCAGCAGTCCTACTCTAGCACCAACCGGGGAGCTGTTTTTT
CDR3 protein: CASSPTLAPTGELFF

clone size: few
J gene: TRBJ2-2
D gene: NA
V gene: TRBV12-3/TRBV12-4
CDR3 DNA: TGTGCCAGCAGTTTAAGGCAGGCGAACACCGGGGAGCTGTTTTTT
CDR3 protein: CASSLRQANTGELFF

clone size: few
J gene: TRBJ2-1
D gene: TRBD2
V gene: TRBV4-1
CDR3 DNA: TGCGCCAGCAGCCAAAGTACCGGGACTAGTTACAATGAGCAGTTCTTC
CDR3 protein: CASSQSTGTSYNEQFF

clone size: many
J gene: TRBJ1-1
D gene: NA
V gene: TRBV12-3/TRBV12-4
CDR3 DNA: TGTGCCAGCAGTTTCACGACGGGGAACACTGAAGCTTTCTTT
CDR3 protein: CASSFTTGNTEAFF

clone size: few
J gene: TRBJ2-1
D gene: TRBD2
V gene: TRBV12-3/TRBV12-4
CDR3 DNA: TGTGCCAGCAGGCAGACTAGCGTCGACAGCGATGAGCAGTTCTTC
CDR3 protein: CASRQTSVDSDEQFF

clone size: few
J gene: TRBJ2-2
D gene: NA
V gene: TRBV5-1
CDR3 DNA: TGCGCCACCCAAGGACAGGCCGGGGGTCTGTTTTTT
CDR3 protein: CATQGQAGGLFF

clone size: many
J gene: TRBJ2-1
D gene: NA
V gene: TRBV5-1
CDR3 DNA: TGCGCCAGCAGCTTCTGGGGGGAGTCCCACAATGAGCAGTTCTTC
CDR3 protein: CASSFWGESHNEQFF

clone size: NA
J gene: TRBJ2-7
D gene: NA
V gene: TRBV27
CDR3 DNA: NA
CDR3 protein: CASSFRFGAGVYYEQYF

clone size: many
J gene: TRBJ2-7
D gene: TRBD2
V gene: TRBV9
CDR3 DNA: TGTGCCAGCAGCGTAGGGGATTCGACTAGCGGGATTAGGGAGCAGTACTTC
CDR3 protein: CASSVGDSTSGIREQYF

clone size: many
J gene: TRBJ2-7
D gene: TRBD2
V gene: TRBV7-6
CDR3 DNA: TGTGCCAGCAGCTTTTCTAGCGGGGGCTCTTACGAGCAGTACTTC
CDR3 protein: CASSFSSGGSYEQYF

clone size: few
J gene: TRBJ2-3
D gene: TRBD2
V gene: TRBV9
CDR3 DNA: TGTGCCAGCAGCGTATTTAGCGGGAGGGCCGACACAGATACGCAGTATTTT
CDR3 protein: CASSVFSGRADTDTQYF

clone size: few
J gene: TRBJ2-1
D gene: NA
V gene: TRBV28
CDR3 DNA: TGTGCCAGCAGTTCCATCCTGGCCCTCACAGGGCCCTACAATGAGCAGTTCTTC
CDR3 protein: CASSSILALTGPYNEQFF

clone size: few
J gene: TRBJ2-5
D gene: TRBD2
V gene: TRBV7-8
CDR3 DNA: TGTGCCAGCAGCTTAACAGCGGGAGGGTCGGTGAAGACCCAGTACTTC
CDR3 protein: CASSLTAGGSVKTQYF